This T cell receptor (beta chain) was recorded in a study of Graves' ophthalmopathy and Graves' hyperthyroidism. Study-level findings and limits: Sensitivity reached around 67% and specificity under 85% when the model predicted ophthalmopathy progression.

Ophthalmopathy was moderately-to-severely active, CAS at least 3, NOSPECS at least 4, lasting under 3 months. The source of the PBMCs was less than 12 ml of fresh peripheral blood. CDR3 length: 13 residues. Germline assignment: CDR1 DFQATT and CDR2 SNEGSKA (reference sequence). Amplifying from RNA transcripts, the study obtained TCR beta CDR3 regions. First-round RT-PCR relied on HTBI primers, and a second-round multiplex PCR came next. In TCRdb, the multiplex PCR reads were re-called with MiXCR into one record per CDR3 protein. Here the sample spans about 740,000 distinct CDR3 sequences, 40% being singletons. Note on this clonotype: Antigen: not known. Its ends do not fully match the called genes, so a read error is possible.

The receptor was isolated from an adult man with Graves' ophthalmopathy. J is TRBJ1-2 and V is TRBV20-1; unclear D gene. Sample: peripheral blood. CDR3 coding DNA: TGCAGTGCTAGAGTCAGTGCAGGCTATGGCTACTCCTTC. Translating gives CSARVSAGYGYSF.